A selection of T cell receptor beta chains follows, all from one sample in a study of blood T cell repertoires in COVID-19. Sequenced by immunoSEQ multiplex PCR; TCRdb stores in-frame clones only, minus some. Of 200,000 or so clones listed, 75% to 85% were seen once; the top ten hold about 2.3%. The specimen sequenced was peripheral blood. These receptors originate from a middle-aged man who had recovered from COVID-19. Both conserved end residues are part of each CDR3. The D gene is left open where the match is weak. A row's size may be missing; if present it is once, few, many or a size class.

v_gene,j_gene,abundance,d_gene,CDR3aa,CDR3nt
TRBV4-1,TRBJ1-2,NA,NA,CASSQATGYGYTF,TGCGCCAGCAGCCAAGCTACAGGGTATGGCTACACCTTC
TRBV13,TRBJ2-3,NA,TRBD2,CASSHRTSGSTDTQYF,TGTGCCAGCAGCCATCGGACTAGCGGGAGCACAGATACGCAGTATTTT
TRBV7-9,TRBJ2-3,NA,NA,CASSLVVRDTQYF,TGTGCCAGCAGCTTAGTAGTTCGGGATACGCAGTATTTT
TRBV20-1,TRBJ1-4,NA,NA,CSASRRFEKLFF,TGCAGTGCTAGTAGGCGGTTTGAAAAACTGTTTTTT
TRBV19,TRBJ2-1,NA,NA,CASSLRNNEQFF,TGTGCCAGTAGCCTCAGAAACAATGAGCAGTTCTTC
TRBV15,TRBJ2-7,once,NA,CATSRGTVSSYEQYF,TGTGCCACCAGCAGAGGGACAGTTAGCTCCTACGAGCAGTACTTC
TRBV5-4,TRBJ2-3,NA,TRBD2,CASSSPTSGGGPAGTQYF,TGTGCCAGCAGCTCGCCGACTAGCGGGGGGGGCCCTGCCGGGACGCAGTATTTT
TRBV10-2,TRBJ2-7,NA,TRBD2,CASSEFSSGVGEQYF,TGCGCCAGCAGTGAATTTTCTAGCGGGGTAGGCGAGCAGTACTTC
TRBV5-1,TRBJ1-1,NA,TRBD1,CASSYGQGRGGSEAFF,TGCGCCAGCAGCTACGGACAGGGGCGAGGGGGCTCTGAAGCTTTCTTT
TRBV11-2,TRBJ1-6,NA,NA,CASSGEQGFIYNSPLHF,TGTGCCAGCAGCGGAGAACAGGGATTTATCTATAATTCACCCCTCCACTTT
TRBV18,TRBJ2-1,NA,NA,CASSGGLPYNEQFF,TGTGCCAGCTCAGGTGGGCTCCCCTACAATGAGCAGTTCTTC
TRBV30,TRBJ2-1,NA,NA,CAWTTTAGEQFF,TGTGCCTGGACCACTACCGCCGGTGAGCAGTTCTTC
TRBV5-1,TRBJ1-2,NA,NA,CASSLGTANYGYTF,TGCGCCAGCAGCTTGGGTACAGCTAACTATGGCTACACCTTC
TRBV2,TRBJ2-1,few,TRBD1,CASSAGQGRNEQFF,TGTGCCAGCAGTGCGGGACAGGGGAGAAATGAGCAGTTCTTC
TRBV28,TRBJ2-5,NA,TRBD2,CASTYTGPSGRGGEETQYF,TGTGCCAGCACCTATACGGGTCCTAGCGGGAGGGGGGGAGAAGAGACCCAGTACTTC
TRBV6-5,TRBJ1-1,NA,NA,CASSYSRDYTEAFF,TGTGCCAGCAGTTACTCTCGGGACTACACTGAAGCTTTCTTT
TRBV10-3,TRBJ1-2,once,NA,CAISESSGYTF,TGTGCCATCAGTGAGTCCTCCGGCTACACCTTC
TRBV5-1,TRBJ1-2,NA,TRBD1,CASSLGTGALVGYTF,TGCGCCAGCAGCTTGGGGACAGGCGCTTTAGTTGGCTACACCTTC
TRBV14,TRBJ1-1,NA,NA,CASSRGTVMWNTEAFF,TGTGCCAGCAGCCGCGGGACGGTGATGTGGAACACTGAAGCTTTCTTT
TRBV29-1,TRBJ1-1,NA,TRBD1,CSVYDRGRGGVNLLNTEAFF,TGCAGCGTGTATGACAGGGGGCGCGGAGGTGTTAATCTTCTGAACACTGAAGCTTTCTTT
TRBV5-1,TRBJ2-2,NA,NA,CASSPQGPGELFF,TGCGCCAGCAGCCCCCAGGGTCCCGGGGAGCTGTTTTTT
TRBV6-4,TRBJ1-1,NA,NA,CASNSQGLNTEAFF,TGTGCCAGCAATTCACAGGGACTGAACACTGAAGCTTTCTTT
TRBV19,TRBJ1-2,NA,NA,CASSRKQGNYGYTF,TGTGCCAGTAGTCGTAAACAGGGAAACTATGGCTACACCTTC
TRBV5-1,TRBJ2-1,NA,NA,CASSLFGGNNEQFF,TGCGCCAGCAGCTTGTTTGGGGGGAACAATGAGCAGTTCTTC
TRBV7-2,TRBJ1-6,once,NA,CASSPDDGGRPLHF,TGTGCCAGCAGCCCGGATGACGGGGGGAGACCCCTCCACTTT
TRBV28,TRBJ2-7,once,NA,CASSPPGDYEQYF,TGTGCCAGCAGTCCTCCAGGGGACTACGAGCAGTACTTC
TRBV12-5,TRBJ2-1,NA,NA,CASGLVPGYNEQFF,TGTGCTAGTGGTTTGGTACCGGGGTACAATGAGCAGTTCTTC
TRBV29-1,TRBJ2-5,NA,TRBD1,CSGAGQGKTQYF,TGCAGCGGGGCCGGACAGGGGAAGACCCAGTACTTC
TRBV11-2,TRBJ2-7,NA,TRBD2,CASSLKAGAYEQYF,TGTGCCAGCAGCTTAAAGGCGGGGGCCTACGAGCAGTACTTC
TRBV18,TRBJ1-1,NA,NA,CASSPPSGAYTEAFF,TGTGCCAGCTCACCACCGTCAGGGGCTTACACTGAAGCTTTCTTT
TRBV5-6,TRBJ1-3,few,NA,CASSLRLLERLGNTIYF,TGTGCCAGCAGCTTGCGGCTCCTAGAAAGGTTGGGAAACACCATATATTTT
TRBV30,TRBJ2-7,NA,NA,CAWSAGVYEQYF,TGTGCCTGGAGTGCGGGGGTCTACGAGCAGTACTTC
TRBV29-1,TRBJ2-1,once,NA,CSVYGKSEQFF,TGCAGCGTATACGGTAAAAGTGAGCAGTTCTTC
TRBV6-5,TRBJ1-1,many,NA,CASSYSRYRETEAFF,TGTGCCAGCAGTTACTCGCGGTACAGGGAAACTGAAGCTTTCTTT
TRBV6-2/TRBV6-3,TRBJ1-6,NA,NA,CASSYRPGWGQNSPLHF,TGTGCCAGCAGTTACCGCCCCGGGTGGGGGCAGAATTCACCCCTCCACTTT
TRBV10-3,TRBJ1-1,NA,NA,CAISEGAGIKAFF,TGTGCCATCAGTGAGGGGGCAGGGATCAAAGCTTTCTTT
TRBV10-1,TRBJ2-5,NA,TRBD1,CASSGTGGLRETQYF,TGCGCCAGCAGTGGAACAGGGGGCTTGAGGGAGACCCAGTACTTC
TRBV6-5,TRBJ1-1,once,NA,CASSRGSNTEAFF,TGTGCCAGCAGCCGCGGCAGCAACACTGAAGCTTTCTTT
TRBV4-3,TRBJ2-7,NA,TRBD2,CASSPQPGTSGDEQYF,TGCGCCAGCAGCCCTCAACCCGGGACTAGCGGGGACGAGCAGTACTTC
TRBV19,TRBJ2-3,NA,NA,CASSIGVATDTQYF,TGTGCCAGTAGTATAGGGGTAGCCACAGATACGCAGTATTTT
TRBV10-2,TRBJ1-1,NA,TRBD1,CASKPIDRGTEAFF,TGCGCCAGCAAACCCATCGACAGGGGGACTGAAGCTTTCTTT
TRBV5-6,TRBJ2-7,NA,NA,CASRQTGSSYEQYF,TGTGCCAGCAGACAGACGGGAAGCTCCTACGAGCAGTACTTC
TRBV9,TRBJ2-2,NA,TRBD2,CASSERGWTGELFF,TGTGCCAGCAGCGAGCGGGGGTGGACCGGGGAGCTGTTTTTT
TRBV3-1/TRBV3-2,TRBJ2-2,NA,NA,CASSQASNTGELFF,TGTGCCAGCAGCCAAGCCTCTAACACCGGGGAGCTGTTTTTT
TRBV27,TRBJ2-5,NA,NA,CAINDRRQETQYF,TGTGCCATTAACGACAGGCGCCAAGAGACCCAGTACTTC
TRBV10-1,TRBJ2-5,NA,TRBD2,CASSEGRGVQETQYF,TGCGCCAGCAGTGAGGGACGGGGGGTCCAAGAGACCCAGTACTTC
TRBV5-4,TRBJ1-1,NA,TRBD1,CASSSGTGGYTEAFF,TGTGCCAGCAGCTCCGGGACAGGGGGCTATACTGAAGCTTTCTTT
TRBV4-2,TRBJ1-2,few,NA,CASSQVDNPRYGYTF,TGTGCCAGCAGCCAAGTGGACAATCCCCGTTATGGCTACACCTTC
TRBV7-2,TRBJ1-5,NA,TRBD1,CASSLRQGNQPQHF,TGTGCCAGCAGCTTACGACAGGGGAACCAGCCCCAGCATTTT
TRBV11-2,TRBJ2-5,NA,TRBD1,CASSRLLQRGQQETQYF,TGTGCCAGCAGCCGGCTGCTTCAGAGGGGACAGCAAGAGACCCAGTACTTC
TRBV18,TRBJ1-1,NA,NA,CASSPYRAQTLNTEAFF,TGTGCCAGCTCACCATATCGAGCACAGACCTTGAACACTGAAGCTTTCTTT
TRBV30,TRBJ1-3,NA,TRBD1,CAWRRNRGRGNTIYF,TGTGCCTGGCGCCGGAACAGGGGGCGAGGAAACACCATATATTTT
TRBV5-6,TRBJ1-1,once,TRBD1,CASSMGLGQGDLAFF,TGTGCCAGCAGCATGGGACTCGGACAGGGCGACCTGGCTTTCTTT
TRBV27,TRBJ1-4,NA,NA,CASSFGVAANEKLFF,TGTGCCAGCAGTTTTGGAGTAGCGGCTAATGAAAAACTGTTTTTT